Listed here is a single T cell receptor beta chain. This entry belongs to a study of OX40 agonist ivuxolimab in advanced cancers. The repertoire was sequenced with immunoSEQ multiplex PCR; TCRdb's copy has only in-frame clones and lacks some. Here the sample spans fewer than 95,000 clones, about 90% being singletons. This CDR3 has 16 residues. The V and J ends lost 5 bases and 6 bases, in that order; junction bases with no gene match: 14. Germline V lookup: CDR1 SNHLY, CDR2 FYNNEI. The sample in question was CD4+ or CD8+ T cells sorted from blood, obtained in a trial of the OX40 agonist ivuxolimab. The chain has TRBV2 and TRBJ1-2; 8 bases agree with TRBD1. This sequence originates from an adult with an advanced solid tumor such as melanoma, head and neck, liver or kidney cancer. CDR3 loop: CASSYIGQGGKDGYTF. The DNA for the CDR3 is TGTGCCAGCAGTTACATTGGACAGGGAGGCAAGGATGGCTACACCTTC.